These 7 T cell receptor beta chains originate from one sample sequenced in a study of cytomegalovirus exposure and HLA in healthy donors. The PCR employed 60 Vbeta primers together with 13 Jbeta primers. Sequenced by immunoSEQ multiplex PCR; TCRdb stores in-frame clones only, minus some. This table has around 28,000 clones, about 87% appearing once. Input material: PBMCs. The receptors here all came from a boy aged 10-17 years in good health and CMV-seronegative.

The table lists this clone with a few counts. The chain couples TRBV4-1 to TRBJ1-1; D is perhaps TRBD1 (6 bases). V was trimmed by 1 base and J by 6 bases, leaving 12 bases between them. This CDR3 has 14 amino acids. Germline V gene lookup returns CDR1 MGHRA and CDR2 YSYEKL. The CDR3 sequence: CASSQVYRAAEAFF. Here the CDR3 DNA reads TGCGCCAGCAGCCAAGTCTACAGGGCCGCTGAAGCTTTCTTT.

The chain has TRBV15 and TRBJ1-2; D is ambiguous. V lost 0 bases and J lost 6, with 20 bases in between. The CDR3 is 17 amino acids. CDR1 LNHNV and CDR2 YYDKDF come from the germline V gene (reference sequence). The CDR3 is CATSRDRPRGVWDGYTF. The CDR3 DNA reads as TGTGCCACCAGCAGAGATCGGCCCCGCGGGGTTTGGGATGGCTACACCTTC.

The rearrangement joins TRBV6-4 to TRBJ2-3; no definite D call. The CDR3 is made up of 12 amino acids. Per germline, CDR1 MRHNA and CDR2 SNTAGT. The V gene lost 0 bases and the J gene lost 6 bases, with 4 bases spanning the gap. CDR3 loop: CASSDSRDTQYF. The CDR3, as DNA: TGTGCCAGCAGTGACTCCCGGGATACGCAGTATTTT.

The rearrangement joins TRBV6-6 to TRBJ1-2; D may be TRBD1 (6 bases). Germline V lookup: CDR1 MNHNY, CDR2 SVGAGI (reference sequence). Trimming stripped 2 bases from V and 5 bases from J, with 12 bases between. This CDR3 has 14 amino acids. The CDR3 bases are TGTGCCAGCAGTTACACTGGACAGACATATGGCTACACCTTC. This sequence encodes CASSYTGQTYGYTF.

The rearrangement links TRBV19 to TRBJ1-2; perhaps TRBD1 as D (5 bases). Germline V CDR1 and CDR2: LNHDA, SQIVND (reference sequence). Trimming removed 4 bases at V and 2 bases at J, with 14 bases between. This CDR3 spans 15 amino acids. CDR3 in amino acids: CASSRQGWTNYGYTF. CDR3 coding DNA: TGTGCCAGTAGTAGGCAGGGCTGGACCAACTATGGCTACACCTTC.

The chain recombines TRBV7-9 with TRBJ1-1; 7 positions match TRBD1. Germline CDR1 reads SEHNR; CDR2 reads FQNEAQ (reference sequence). V dropped 6 bases and J dropped 4; count of bases not matched to a gene: 11. This CDR3 is built from 15 residues. The CDR3 coding sequence is TGTGCCAGCAGAAAAACAGGGGCGGGCGGCACTGAAGCTTTCTTT. Its translation is CASRKTGAGGTEAFF.

The V and J genes are TRBV27 and TRBJ1-4; no definite D call. Germline CDR1 reads MNHEY; CDR2 reads SMNVEV (reference sequence). Between the trimmed V and J ends, which lost 5 bases and 8 bases, there was a span of 15 bases. The length of the CDR3 is 14 residues. CDR3: CASSPWGGGEKLFF. The CDR3 DNA reads TGTGCCAGCAGTCCCTGGGGAGGCGGGGAAAAACTGTTTTTT.